This note documents a single T cell receptor (beta chain) sequence. The method was immunoSEQ multiplex PCR; TCRdb's version includes in-frame clones alone and lacks a portion of them. The repertoire holds fewer than 40,000 clones, with around nine tenths as singletons. The data stem from a study of T cell changes during pregnancy in multiple sclerosis. This CDR3 is 13 amino acids long. Looked up from germline, CDR1 is SQVTM and CDR2 is ANQGSEA. After removal of 7 bases from V and 4 bases from J, the junction contained 8 bases not matched to a gene. Sequenced material: CD4+ T cells from peripheral blood mononuclear cells, taken in the first trimester of pregnancy. The chain carries TRBV29-1 and TRBJ2-5; 8 bases match TRBD1. The source of this sequence is a female donor in good health, enrolled as a control in a pregnancy study. The CDR3 DNA sequence: TGCAGCGCCGCGACAGGGGTAATAGAGACCCAGTACTTC. Translating it yields CSAATGVIETQYF.